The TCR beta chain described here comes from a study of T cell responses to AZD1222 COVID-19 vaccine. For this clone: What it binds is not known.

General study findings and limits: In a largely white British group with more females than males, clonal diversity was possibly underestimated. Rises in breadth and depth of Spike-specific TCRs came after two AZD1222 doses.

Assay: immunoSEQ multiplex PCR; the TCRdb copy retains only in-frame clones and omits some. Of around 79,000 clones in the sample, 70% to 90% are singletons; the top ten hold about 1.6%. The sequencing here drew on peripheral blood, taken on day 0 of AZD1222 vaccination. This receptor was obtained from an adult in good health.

The DNA for the CDR3 is TGTGCCAGCAGTTCCCAGGGACAGCCCCAGCATTTT. Protein: CASSSQGQPQHF. V usage is TRBV6-5 and J usage is TRBJ1-5; TRBD1 might be the D (5 bases). The CDR3 runs 12 residues. V lost 4 bases, J lost 7 bases, and 8 bases lay in between. The V gene's germline CDR1 is MNHEY and CDR2 SVGAGI.